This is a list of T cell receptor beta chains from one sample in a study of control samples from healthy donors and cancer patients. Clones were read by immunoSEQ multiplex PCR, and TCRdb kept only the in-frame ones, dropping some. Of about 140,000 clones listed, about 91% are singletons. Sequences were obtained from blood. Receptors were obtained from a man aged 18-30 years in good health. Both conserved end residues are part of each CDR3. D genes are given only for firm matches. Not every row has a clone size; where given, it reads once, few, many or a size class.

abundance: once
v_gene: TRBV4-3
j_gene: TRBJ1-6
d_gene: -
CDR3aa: CASSQESGNNSPLHF
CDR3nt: TGCGCCAGCAGCCAAGAGTCAGGGAATAATTCACCCCTCCACTTT

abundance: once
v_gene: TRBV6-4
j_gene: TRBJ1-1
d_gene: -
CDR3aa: CASPGAPWFGEAFF
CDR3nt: TGTGCCAGCCCGGGCGCACCTTGGTTTGGTGAAGCTTTCTTT

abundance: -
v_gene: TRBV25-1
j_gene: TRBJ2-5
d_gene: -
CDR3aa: CASSETRGPSRETQYF
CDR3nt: TGTGCCAGCAGCGAAACGCGGGGGCCCTCCCGAGAGACCCAGTACTTC

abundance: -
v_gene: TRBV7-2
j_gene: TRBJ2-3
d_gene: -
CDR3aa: CASSPIQRGPTNF
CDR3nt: TGTGCCAGCAGCCCGATCCAACGGGGGCCGACGAATTTT

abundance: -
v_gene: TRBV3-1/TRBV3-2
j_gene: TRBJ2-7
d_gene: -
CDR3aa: CASSQKTRVHEQYF
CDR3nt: TGTGCCAGCAGCCAAAAAACCAGGGTCCACGAGCAGTACTTC

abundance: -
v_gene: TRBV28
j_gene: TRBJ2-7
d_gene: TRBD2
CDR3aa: CASSSATSGDRYEQYF
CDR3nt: TGTGCCAGCAGTTCCGCGACTAGCGGGGACCGCTACGAGCAGTACTTC

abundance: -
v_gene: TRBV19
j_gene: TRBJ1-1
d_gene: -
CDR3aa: CASSIWTHVEAFF
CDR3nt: TGTGCCAGTAGTATATGGACCCATGTTGAAGCTTTCTTT

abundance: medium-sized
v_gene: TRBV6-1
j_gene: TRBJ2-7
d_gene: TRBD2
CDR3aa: CASSEASGGAYEQYF
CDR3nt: TGTGCCAGCAGTGAAGCTAGCGGGGGGGCCTACGAGCAGTACTTC

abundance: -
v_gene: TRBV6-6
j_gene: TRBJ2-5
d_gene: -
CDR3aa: CASSYLDRYQETQYF
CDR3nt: TGTGCCAGCAGTTACCTGGACAGATACCAAGAGACCCAGTACTTC

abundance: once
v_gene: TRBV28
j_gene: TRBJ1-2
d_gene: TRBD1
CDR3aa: CASNPGQFYGYTF
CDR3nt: TGTGCCAGCAACCCGGGACAGTTCTATGGCTACACCTTC

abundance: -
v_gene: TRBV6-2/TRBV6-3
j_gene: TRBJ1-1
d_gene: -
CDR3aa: CASSYDDTEAFF
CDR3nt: TGTGCCAGCAGTTACGATGACACTGAAGCTTTCTTT

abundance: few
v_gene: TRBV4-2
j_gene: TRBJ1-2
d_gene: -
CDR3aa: CASSPGTTHYGYTF
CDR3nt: TGTGCCAGCAGCCCAGGGACAACTCACTATGGCTACACCTTC

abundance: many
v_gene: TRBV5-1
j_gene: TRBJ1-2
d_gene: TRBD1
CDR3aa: CASSLSGQGEGGYTF
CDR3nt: TGCGCCAGCAGTCTTTCAGGACAGGGTGAAGGTGGCTACACCTTC

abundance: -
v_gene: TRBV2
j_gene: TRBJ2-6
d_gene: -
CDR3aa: CASTDLSGANVLTF
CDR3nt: TGTGCCAGCACAGACCTTTCTGGGGCCAACGTCCTGACTTTC

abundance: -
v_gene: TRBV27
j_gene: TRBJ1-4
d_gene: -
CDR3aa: CASSLAGANEKLFF
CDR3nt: TGTGCCAGCAGTTTAGCCGGGGCTAATGAAAAACTGTTTTTT

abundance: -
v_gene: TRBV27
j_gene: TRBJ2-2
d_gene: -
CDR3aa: CASSPTSSGELFF
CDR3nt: TGTGCCAGCAGTCCTACTAGCTCCGGGGAGCTGTTTTTT

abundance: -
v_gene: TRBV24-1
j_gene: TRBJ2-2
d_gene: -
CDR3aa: CATSASAMNTGELFF
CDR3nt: TGTGCCACCAGTGCGTCAGCGATGAACACCGGGGAGCTGTTTTTT

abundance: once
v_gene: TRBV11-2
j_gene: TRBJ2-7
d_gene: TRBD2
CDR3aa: CASSLGWAGGLQHYEQYF
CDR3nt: TGTGCCAGCAGCTTAGGGTGGGCGGGGGGACTTCAACATTACGAGCAGTACTTC

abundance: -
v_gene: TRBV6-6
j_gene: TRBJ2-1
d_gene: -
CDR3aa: CASSYTIGGGYNEQFF
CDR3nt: TGTGCCAGCAGTTACACAATAGGGGGAGGTTACAATGAGCAGTTCTTC

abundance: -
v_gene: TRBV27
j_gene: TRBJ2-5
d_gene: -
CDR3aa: CASSPMTRTGMETQYF
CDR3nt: TGTGCCAGCAGCCCAATGACTAGAACGGGCATGGAGACCCAGTACTTC

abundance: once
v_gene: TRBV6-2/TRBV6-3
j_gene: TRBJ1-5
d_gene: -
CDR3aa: CASSLTGLQPQHF
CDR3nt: TGTGCCAGCAGTTTGACAGGCCTACAGCCCCAGCATTTT

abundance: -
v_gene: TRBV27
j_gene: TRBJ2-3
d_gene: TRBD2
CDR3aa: CASRALAGGDTQYF
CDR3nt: TGTGCCAGCCGGGCACTAGCGGGCGGGGATACGCAGTATTTT

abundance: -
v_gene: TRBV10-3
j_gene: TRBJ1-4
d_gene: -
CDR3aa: CAISEPNEKLFF
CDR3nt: TGTGCCATCAGTGAGCCTAATGAAAAACTGTTTTTT

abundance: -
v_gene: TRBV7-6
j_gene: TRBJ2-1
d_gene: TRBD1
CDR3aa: CASSLGQLAYNEQFF
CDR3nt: TGTGCCAGCAGCTTGGGACAGCTCGCCTACAATGAGCAGTTCTTC

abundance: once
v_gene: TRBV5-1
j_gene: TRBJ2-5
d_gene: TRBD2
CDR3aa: CASSTGLAKETQYF
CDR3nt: TGCGCCAGCAGCACGGGACTAGCGAAAGAGACCCAGTACTTC

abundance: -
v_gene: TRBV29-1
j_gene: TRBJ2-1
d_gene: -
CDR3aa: CSVEFRGFNNEQFF
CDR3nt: TGCAGCGTTGAATTCCGGGGCTTCAATAATGAGCAGTTCTTC

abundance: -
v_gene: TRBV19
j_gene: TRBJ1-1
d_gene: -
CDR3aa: CASSIRPGQMNTEAFF
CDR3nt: TGTGCCAGTAGTATACGACCTGGACAGATGAACACTGAAGCTTTCTTT

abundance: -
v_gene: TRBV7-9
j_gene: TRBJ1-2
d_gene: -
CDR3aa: CASSSEEGAGYGYTF
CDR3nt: TGTGCCAGCAGCTCAGAGGAGGGCGCGGGATATGGCTACACCTTC

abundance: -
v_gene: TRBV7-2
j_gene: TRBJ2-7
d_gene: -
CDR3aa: CASSLYSADSYEQYF
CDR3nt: TGTGCCAGCAGCTTATATAGCGCTGATTCCTACGAGCAGTACTTC

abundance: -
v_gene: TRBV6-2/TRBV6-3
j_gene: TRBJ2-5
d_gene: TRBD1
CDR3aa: CASSPRQGAKGEETQYF
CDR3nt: TGTGCCAGCAGCCCTCGGCAGGGGGCAAAGGGGGAAGAGACCCAGTACTTC

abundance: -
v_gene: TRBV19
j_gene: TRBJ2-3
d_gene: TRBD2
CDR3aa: CASSGRLAGKDTQYF
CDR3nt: TGTGCCAGTAGTGGCAGACTAGCGGGGAAAGATACGCAGTATTTT

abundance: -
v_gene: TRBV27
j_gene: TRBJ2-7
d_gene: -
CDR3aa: CASSFGLGYEQYF
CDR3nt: TGTGCCAGCAGTTTCGGACTTGGGTACGAGCAGTACTTC

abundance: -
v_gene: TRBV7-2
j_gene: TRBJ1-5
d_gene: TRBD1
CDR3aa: CASSRTGGDQPQHF
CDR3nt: TGTGCCAGCAGCCGGACAGGGGGAGATCAGCCCCAGCATTTT

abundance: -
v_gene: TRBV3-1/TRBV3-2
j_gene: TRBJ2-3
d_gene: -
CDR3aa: CASSLGEGTDTQYF
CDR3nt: TGTGCCAGCAGTCTAGGAGAAGGCACAGATACGCAGTATTTT

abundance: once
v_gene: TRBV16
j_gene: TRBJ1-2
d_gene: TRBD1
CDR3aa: CASSQLLDRGLNYGYTF
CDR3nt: TGTGCCAGCAGCCAATTATTGGACAGGGGACTTAACTATGGCTACACCTTC

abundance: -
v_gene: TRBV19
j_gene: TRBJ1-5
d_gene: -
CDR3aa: CASTQYSNQPQHF
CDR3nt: TGTGCCAGTACCCAATATAGCAATCAGCCCCAGCATTTT

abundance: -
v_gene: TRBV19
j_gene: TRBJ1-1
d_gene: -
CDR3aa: CASSPLDSTEAFF
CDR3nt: TGTGCCAGTAGTCCCCTCGACAGTACTGAAGCTTTCTTT

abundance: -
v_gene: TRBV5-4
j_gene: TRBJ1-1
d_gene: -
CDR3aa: CASKGDPLNTEAFF
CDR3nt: TGTGCCAGCAAGGGGGACCCCCTGAACACTGAAGCTTTCTTT

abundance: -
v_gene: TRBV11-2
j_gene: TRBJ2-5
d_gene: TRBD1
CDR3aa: CASSRTGWETQYF
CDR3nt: TGTGCCAGCAGCCGGACAGGATGGGAGACCCAGTACTTC

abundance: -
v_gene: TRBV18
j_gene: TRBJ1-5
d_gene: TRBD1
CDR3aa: CASSPPGQGYQPQHF
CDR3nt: TGTGCCAGCTCACCCCCGGGACAGGGTTACCAGCCCCAGCATTTT

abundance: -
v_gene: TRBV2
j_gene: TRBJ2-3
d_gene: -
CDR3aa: CASWSRGAIDTQYF
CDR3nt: TGTGCCAGCTGGAGCAGGGGGGCGATAGATACGCAGTATTTT

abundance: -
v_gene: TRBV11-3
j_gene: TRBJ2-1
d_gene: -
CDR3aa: CASSLAPPANEQFF
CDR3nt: TGTGCCAGCAGCTTAGCCCCTCCCGCCAATGAGCAGTTCTTC

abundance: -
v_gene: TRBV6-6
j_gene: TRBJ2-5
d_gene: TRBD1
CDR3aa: CASSPGVDRWGQETQYF
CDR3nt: TGTGCCAGCAGTCCCGGGGTGGACAGGTGGGGCCAAGAGACCCAGTACTTC

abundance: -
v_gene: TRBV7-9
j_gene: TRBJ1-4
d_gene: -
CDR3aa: CASSLGGTNEKLFF
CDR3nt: TGTGCCAGCAGCTTAGGGGGAACTAATGAAAAACTGTTTTTT

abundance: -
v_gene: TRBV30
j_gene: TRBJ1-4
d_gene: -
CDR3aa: CAWSVLGGGNEKLFF
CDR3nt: TGTGCCTGGAGTGTACTAGGCGGTGGAAATGAAAAACTGTTTTTT

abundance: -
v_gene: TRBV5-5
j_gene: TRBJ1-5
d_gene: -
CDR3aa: CASSLGGGYSNQPQHF
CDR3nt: TGTGCCAGCAGCTTGGGAGGGGGGTATAGCAATCAGCCCCAGCATTTT

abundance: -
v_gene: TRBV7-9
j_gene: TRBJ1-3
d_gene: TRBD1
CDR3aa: CASSDPGDRDSGNTIYF
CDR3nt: TGTGCCAGCAGCGACCCAGGGGACAGGGACTCTGGAAACACCATATATTTT

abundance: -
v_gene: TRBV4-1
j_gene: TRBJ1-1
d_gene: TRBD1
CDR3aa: CASSQGTGGKTEAFF
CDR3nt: TGCGCCAGCAGCCAAGGAACAGGGGGCAAGACTGAAGCTTTCTTT

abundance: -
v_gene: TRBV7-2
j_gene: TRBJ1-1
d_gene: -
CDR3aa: CASGGAGNTEAFF
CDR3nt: TGTGCCAGCGGGGGGGCGGGGAACACTGAAGCTTTCTTT

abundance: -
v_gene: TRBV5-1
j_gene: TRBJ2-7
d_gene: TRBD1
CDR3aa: CASSPTGGNEQYF
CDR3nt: TGCGCCAGCAGCCCGACAGGGGGCAACGAGCAGTACTTC

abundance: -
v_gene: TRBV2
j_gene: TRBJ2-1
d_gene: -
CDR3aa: CASSEAHEQFF
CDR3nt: TGTGCCAGCAGTGAAGCCCATGAGCAGTTCTTC